The 26 T cell receptor beta chains below come from one sample, sequenced in a study of cytomegalovirus exposure and HLA in healthy donors. Sequencing used immunoSEQ multiplex PCR; TCRdb keeps in-frame clones, though not all of them. The sample contains about 73,000 clones, 85% to 90% of which appear only once. The sequenced sample was PBMCs. The source is a young woman in good health and CMV-seropositive.

The chain carries TRBV30 and TRBJ1-4; TRBD1 matches 12 bases. V lost 0 bases and J lost 8; bases outside the gene matches: 4. CDR3 length: 15 residues. From germline, CDR1 is GTSNPN and CDR2 SVGIG (reference sequence). The CDR3 loop reads CAWSVTGTGGEKLFF. The CDR3 DNA reads as TGTGCCTGGAGTGTTACCGGGACAGGGGGCGAAAAACTGTTTTTT.

V and J are TRBV13 and TRBJ2-3; TRBD2 matches at 13 bases. Per the germline V gene, CDR1 is PRHDT and CDR2 is FYEKMQ (reference sequence). The CDR3 is made up of 20 amino acids. V was clipped by 4 bases and J by 2 bases; unmatched bases: 15. The CDR3 DNA is TGTGCCAGCAGCTCCCGGACTAGCGGGGGCACCTCTCGCAACACAGATACGCAGTATTTT. Translating it yields CASSSRTSGGTSRNTDTQYF.

This chain joins TRBV19 and TRBJ2-2, with 10 bases aligning to TRBD2. V was pared by 3 bases and J by 4 bases, with 5 bases of the junction left unmatched. This CDR3 is 16 amino acids long. CDR1 is LNHDA and CDR2 is SQIVND in the germline V gene (reference sequence). The CDR3, as DNA: TGTGCCAGTAGTATGGCTAGCGGGGGAGGCACCGGGGAGCTGTTTTTT. This gives the protein CASSMASGGGTGELFF.

The chain carries TRBV20-1 and TRBJ1-1; D remains unclear. Germline CDR1 is DFQATT and CDR2 is SNEGSKA (reference sequence). The V gene lost 1 base and the J gene lost 9 bases, with 6 bases spanning the gap. This CDR3 contains 10 residues. CDR3 sequence reads: CSARGAQAFF. DNA of the CDR3: TGCAGTGCTAGAGGGGCACAAGCTTTCTTT.

This chain joins TRBV6-4 and TRBJ2-1, with TRBD1 matching over 11 bases. In germline, CDR1 is MRHNA, CDR2 SNTAGT. Trimming removed 4 bases from V and 6 bases from J; junction bases left unmatched: 5. The CDR3 length is 15 residues. The CDR3 nucleotides read TGTGCCAGCAGTGCCTCCGGGACAGGGGGCAATGAGCAGTTCTTC. This translates into CASSASGTGGNEQFF.

V usage is TRBV10-2 and J usage is TRBJ2-1; D is unresolved. V was clipped by 6 bases and J by 4 bases, with 10 bases between them. The CDR3 sequence is 13 residues long. Germline assignment: CDR1 WSHSY and CDR2 SAAADI. This CDR3 reads CASRGSQYNEQFF. CDR3 nucleotide sequence: TGCGCCAGCAGGGGCTCCCAATACAATGAGCAGTTCTTC.

This clone showed up just once. The genes are TRBV6-1 and TRBJ1-1; tentatively, D is TRBD1 (5 bases). The CDR3 length is 16 residues. The germline CDR1 and CDR2 sequences are MNHNS and SASEGT. V lost 0 bases, J lost 1 base, and 12 bases lay in between. The CDR3 DNA reads TGTGCCAGCAGTGAAGCGCTGACAGAGACGAACACTGAAGCTTTCTTT. Its translation is CASSEALTETNTEAFF.

This clone was found once. The chain is built from TRBV7-2 and TRBJ2-5, with 12 bases aligning to TRBD2. The length of the CDR3 is 17 residues. Germline values: CDR1 SGHTA, CDR2 FQGNSA. V dropped 5 bases and J dropped 3; count of bases not matched to a gene: 10. The CDR3 nucleotides are TGTGCCAGCAGCCGACGACTAGCGGGGGTCACAAAAGAGACCCAGTACTTC. Residues: CASSRRLAGVTKETQYF.

The chain combines TRBV9 with TRBJ2-1; D not resolved. The germline gives CDR1 SGDLS, CDR2 YYNGEE. This CDR3 has 13 amino acids. V was pared by 3 bases and J by 7 bases, with 11 bases between. In DNA, the CDR3 is TGTGCCAGCAGCGACTCGGCGGTGAATGAGCAGTTCTTC. This translates into CASSDSAVNEQFF. Variable domain in full (rest from reference TRBV9 and TRBJ2-1): DSGVTQTPKHLITATGQRVTLRCSPRSGDLSVYWYQQSLDQGLQFLIQYYNGEERAKGNILERFSAQQFPDLHSELNLSSLELGDSALYFCASSDSAVNEQFFGPGTRLTVL.

The rearrangement links TRBV2 to TRBJ1-3; 10 bases are a match to TRBD1. Germline V lookup: CDR1 SNHLY, CDR2 FYNNEI. The V segment lost 4 bases and the J segment 0 bases; nucleotides outside the gene matches: 12. This CDR3 contains 19 residues. The CDR3 here is CASSGPGQGPHNSGNTIYF. DNA of the CDR3: TGTGCCAGCAGTGGTCCGGGACAGGGGCCACATAACTCTGGAAACACCATATATTTT. The variable domain in full, with the rest retrieved from reference TRBV2 and TRBJ1-3, is EPEVTQTPSHQVTQMGQEVILRCVPISNHLYFYWYRQILGQKVEFLVSFYNNEISEKSEIFDDQFSVERPDGSNFTLKIRSTKLEDSAMYFCASSGPGQGPHNSGNTIYFGEGSWLTVV.

The chain combines TRBV25-1 with TRBJ2-5; 10 bases align to TRBD1. This CDR3 is 13 amino acids long. Losses at the gene ends were 4 bases for V and 7 bases for J; bases not matched to a gene: 3. Germline CDR1 reads MGHDK; CDR2 reads SYGVNS. CDR3 residues: CASSGQGAGTQYF. CDR3 bases: TGTGCCAGCAGTGGACAGGGGGCTGGGACCCAGTACTTC.

CDR3 residues: CASSPSDPRETQYF. Written as DNA, the CDR3 is TGTGCCAGCAGCCCCAGTGACCCGAGGGAGACCCAGTACTTC. V usage is TRBV7-2 and J usage is TRBJ2-5; D unresolved. With 5 bases removed from V and 5 bases from J, the gap between germline ends came to 15 bases. This CDR3 has 14 residues. The germline gives CDR1 SGHTA, CDR2 FQGNSA.

The V and J genes are TRBV7-9 and TRBJ1-1; D possibly corresponds to TRBD1 (6 bases). V was cut by 3 bases and J by 3 bases, with 11 bases left in between. Germline CDR1 is SEHNR and CDR2 is FQNEAQ (reference sequence). The CDR3 loop spans 14 amino acids. CDR3 in amino acids: CASSFRGYHTEAFF. The CDR3 coding sequence is TGTGCCAGCAGCTTCAGGGGATACCACACTGAAGCTTTCTTT. Full variable domain (rest looked up from reference TRBV7-9 and TRBJ1-1): DTGVSQNPRHKITKRGQNVTFRCDPISEHNRLYWYRQTLGQGPEFLTYFQNEAQLEKSRLLSDRFSAERPKGSFSTLEIQRTEQGDSAMYLCASSFRGYHTEAFFGQGTRLTVV.

About this clone: Sequence at one end of the junction differs from germline and may be a read error. This sequence joins TRBV5-6 and TRBJ1-1; no reliable D call. The germline V gene encodes CDR1 SGHDT and CDR2 YYEEEE. CDR3 size: 17 residues. The CDR3 loop reads CASRLGGVAGINTEAFF. DNA for the CDR3: TGTGCCAGCAGATTGGGCGGGGTGGCGGGGATTAACACTGAAGCTTTCTTT.

This clone came up a few times. This sample includes further DNA sequences coding for the same CDR3. The rearrangement links TRBV6-5 to TRBJ2-7, with 7 bases that match TRBD1. The CDR3 has 15 residues. The J segment lost 1 base and the V segment lost 0 bases, leaving 3 bases of the junction unmatched. Germline CDR1 and CDR2: MNHEY and SVGAGI. CDR3 residues: CASSYSSGGSYEQYF. CDR3 nucleotide sequence: TGTGCCAGCAGTTACTCGTCAGGGGGTTCCTACGAGCAGTACTTC.

This chain links TRBV7-9 with TRBJ2-1; D possibly corresponds to TRBD1 (6 bases). Between the trimmed V and J ends, which lost 5 bases and 4 bases, there was a span of 9 bases. The CDR3 has 13 residues. Germline V gives CDR1 SEHNR, CDR2 FQNEAQ (reference sequence). The CDR3 spells CASSRTEYNEQFF. The CDR3 DNA is TGTGCCAGCAGCCGGACAGAGTACAATGAGCAGTTCTTC.

This clone was picked up one time. V and J are TRBV28 and TRBJ2-7; 7 bases are shared with TRBD1. Germline V gene lookup returns CDR1 MDHEN and CDR2 SYDVKM. This CDR3 contains 14 residues. The J segment lost 4 bases and the V segment lost 2 bases, leaving 5 bases of the junction unmatched. The CDR3 loop reads CASSLVGTDYEQYF. The DNA for the CDR3 is TGTGCCAGCAGTTTAGTGGGGACAGATTACGAGCAGTACTTC.

This clone was detected a few times. The V gene is TRBV10-3, the J gene TRBJ2-2, with D possibly TRBD1 on 6 matching bases. V lost 6 bases and J 1 base, leaving 12 bases between the germline ends. The germline gives CDR1 ENHRY, CDR2 SYGVKD. The CDR3 runs 15 residues. In nucleotides, the CDR3 is TGTGCCATCAGACTCCAGGGGATGAACACCGGGGAGCTGTTTTTT. Protein product: CAIRLQGMNTGELFF.

J is TRBJ1-6 and V is TRBV25-1, with D uncertain. This CDR3 contains 16 residues. Trimming pared 1 base from V and 5 bases from J, leaving 12 bases between. The germline CDR1 and CDR2 sequences are MGHDK and SYGVNS. The CDR3 DNA reads TGTGCCAGCAGTGAATTAGGGAACGGGGATAATTCACCCCTCCACTTT. Translated: CASSELGNGDNSPLHF.

The genes are TRBV5-1 and TRBJ2-1, with a possible D match to TRBD2 (6 bases). The CDR3 totals 13 residues. The germline V and J ends were trimmed by 1 base and 8 bases, with 10 bases remaining between them. Germline CDR1 and CDR2: SGHRS and YFSETQ. The CDR3 region has the DNA TGCGCCAGCAGCTTGTCTGGCGGGGATGAGCAGTTCTTC. Residues: CASSLSGGDEQFF.

V and J are TRBV7-2 and TRBJ1-2; D perhaps matches TRBD1 (6 bases). This CDR3 contains 13 residues. The V gene's germline CDR1 is SGHTA and CDR2 FQGNSA. V lost 1 base, J lost 8 bases, and 11 bases lay in between. The CDR3 loop is CASSLEQGRGYTF. As DNA, the CDR3 is TGTGCCAGCAGCTTAGAACAGGGACGCGGCTACACCTTC. The variable domain in full, completed from reference TRBV7-2 and TRBJ1-2, reads GAGVSQSPSNKVTEKGKDVELRCDPISGHTALYWYRQSLGQGLEFLIYFQGNSAPDKSGLPSDRFSAERTGGSVSTLTIQRTQQEDSAVYLCASSLEQGRGYTFGSGTRLTVV.

The CDR3 coding sequence is TGTGCCATCAGTGCGCATCGAGCCAACAATGAGCAGTTCTTC. Amino acid sequence: CAISAHRANNEQFF. The V gene is TRBV10-3, the J gene TRBJ2-1; D is ambiguous. CDR1 is ENHRY, CDR2 SYGVKD, per germline. CDR3 length equals 14 residues. V shed 4 bases and J shed 5 bases, with 12 bases lying between them.

In its sample, this clone was seen once. This chain links TRBV19 with TRBJ1-2; TRBD1 aligns across 10 bases. The germline V gene encodes CDR1 LNHDA and CDR2 SQIVND (reference sequence). This CDR3 is 15 amino acids long. Trimming took 5 bases from V and 3 from J; bases not matched to a gene: 6. The DNA for the CDR3 is TGTGCCAGTAGTGCCCAGACAGGGGGCGACTATGGCTACACCTTC. Residues: CASSAQTGGDYGYTF.

The chain links TRBV6-5 to TRBJ2-7; 7 bases are a match to TRBD2. V gave up 6 bases and J gave up 5 bases; unmatched junction bases: 7. The V gene's germline CDR1 is MNHEY and CDR2 SVGAGI. The CDR3 has 13 amino acids. The DNA for the CDR3 is TGTGCCAGCAGAGACGGACTAGTGAACGAGCAGTACTTC. Translated, it gives CASRDGLVNEQYF.

The chain has TRBV6-1 and TRBJ2-1, with 8 bases lining up with TRBD2. The V gene end was trimmed by 6 bases and the J gene end by 7 bases; junction bases not matched to a gene: 8. Germline V CDR1 and CDR2: MNHNS, SASEGT. There are 14 residues in the CDR3. The CDR3 DNA reads as TGTGCCAGCAGCCGGGGGGGGCCCGGGAATGAGCAGTTCTTC. It encodes CASSRGGPGNEQFF.

J is TRBJ2-7 and V is TRBV9; 13 nucleotides match TRBD2. V was clipped by 3 bases and J by 4 bases; unmatched bases: 7. The CDR3 runs to 16 residues. Germline loops: CDR1 SGDLS, CDR2 YYNGEE. CDR3 loop: CASSAGLAGQWYEQYF. DNA of the CDR3: TGTGCCAGCAGCGCGGGACTAGCGGGACAATGGTACGAGCAGTACTTC.